Here is one T cell receptor beta chain with its context. This entry comes from a study of blood T cell repertoires in COVID-19. The repertoire was sequenced with immunoSEQ multiplex PCR; TCRdb's copy has only in-frame clones and lacks some. Here the sample spans about 260,000 clones, approximately 91% being singletons. This CDR3 spans 14 amino acids. Germline CDR1 is SNHLY and CDR2 is FYNNEI. The V gene lost 7 bases and the J gene lost 3 bases, with 16 bases spanning the gap. V gene TRBV2 combines with J gene TRBJ2-7, with unresolved D. The clonotype originates from a person aged 18-30 years with COVID-19, enrolled during active disease. Sequenced sample: peripheral blood. CDR3 protein: CASTSPLLNYEQYF. DNA of the CDR3: TGTGCCAGCACTTCTCCCCTATTGAACTACGAGCAGTACTTC. Full variable domain (missing parts from reference TRBV2 and TRBJ2-7): EPEVTQTPSHQVTQMGQEVILRCVPISNHLYFYWYRQILGQKVEFLVSFYNNEISEKSEIFDDQFSVERPDGSNFTLKIRSTKLEDSAMYFCASTSPLLNYEQYFGPGTRLTVT.